The 27 T cell receptor beta chains given below trace back to one sample, sequenced in a study of blood T cell repertoires in COVID-19. The method was immunoSEQ multiplex PCR; TCRdb's version includes in-frame clones alone and lacks a portion of them. This table has a few hundred thousand clones, 70% to 90% appearing once. Sequencing was done on a sample of peripheral blood. All receptors come from a man aged 55-75 years with acute or convalescent COVID-19.

Here the CDR3 DNA reads TGTGCCAGCAGTTATACCGGGACAGGGCTCTATGGCTACACCTTC. It specifies CASSYTGTGLYGYTF. V gene TRBV3-1 (or the pseudogene TRBV3-2) combines with J gene TRBJ1-2, with 9 positions matching TRBD1. Germline CDR1 is LGHDT and CDR2 is YNNKEL (reference sequence). The J segment lost 4 bases and the V segment lost 6 bases, leaving 9 bases of the junction unmatched. The CDR3 length is 15 residues.

The rearrangement joins TRBV9 to TRBJ1-6; 9 bases agree with TRBD1. The CDR3 consists of 15 residues. Per the germline V gene, CDR1 is SGDLS and CDR2 is YYNGEE. The V gene end was trimmed by 4 bases and the J gene end by 10 bases; junction bases not matched to a gene: 9. The CDR3: CASSLGRTGESPLHF. CDR3 DNA sequence: TGTGCCAGCAGCCTAGGGAGGACAGGGGAGTCACCCCTCCACTTT.

J is TRBJ2-3 and V is TRBV19; TRBD2 aligns across 10 bases. CDR1 is LNHDA and CDR2 is SQIVND in the germline V gene (reference sequence). V shed 6 bases and J 0 bases; nucleotides not matched to a gene: 12. The CDR3 has 18 amino acids. The CDR3 region has the DNA TGTGCCAGTAGACGATTTAGCGGGGGGAGAATTAGCACAGATACGCAGTATTTT. It yields the protein CASRRFSGGRISTDTQYF.

J is TRBJ1-6 and V is TRBV9; no reliable D call. V shed 0 bases and J shed 8 bases, with 9 bases lying between them. Germline V lookup: CDR1 SGDLS, CDR2 YYNGEE. CDR3 length: 14 amino acids. The CDR3 region is CASSVDDVDSPLHF. CDR3 nucleotides: TGTGCCAGCAGCGTAGATGATGTAGATTCACCCCTCCACTTT.

The chain employs TRBV6-1 and TRBJ1-1, with D possibly matching TRBD1 (5 bases). V was pared by 3 bases and J by 1 base, with 6 bases between. The CDR3 is made up of 13 amino acids. Germline assignment: CDR1 MNHNS and CDR2 SASEGT. CDR3 bases: TGTGCCAGCAGTGAGGGGGGGAACACTGAAGCTTTCTTT. Amino acid sequence: CASSEGGNTEAFF.

The rearrangement joins TRBV29-1 to TRBJ2-7, with D perhaps TRBD2 (6 bases). The V end was cut by 0 bases, the J end by 6 bases, with 9 bases between. Germline values: CDR1 SQVTM, CDR2 ANQGSEA. The CDR3 runs to 12 residues. CDR3 nucleotides: TGCAGCGTTGAAGAGGGGGGATTCGAGCAGTACTTC. Protein product: CSVEEGGFEQYF.

Written as DNA, the CDR3 is TGTGCCAGCAGACAGGGGTCGGACACTGAAGCTTTCTTT. Residues: CASRQGSDTEAFF. The J gene is TRBJ1-1, the V gene TRBV3-1 (or the pseudogene TRBV3-2), with 7 bases that match TRBD1. Germline V gene data show CDR1 as LGHDT and CDR2 as YNNKEL (reference sequence). J lost 3 bases, V lost 6 bases, and 4 bases had no gene match. The CDR3 is made up of 13 amino acids.

This sequence joins TRBV4-2 and TRBJ2-3; 10 bases agree with TRBD2. V lost 0 bases and J lost 4; bases outside the gene matches: 4. CDR1 is LGHNA, CDR2 YNFKEQ, per germline. The CDR3 runs 16 residues. The CDR3 loop is CASSQDPAGGPDTQYF. In nucleotides, the CDR3 is TGTGCCAGCAGCCAAGATCCAGCGGGGGGGCCAGATACGCAGTATTTT.

This clone was detected once. This chain links TRBV7-8 with TRBJ2-2; D call uncertain. The CDR3 extends over 13 amino acids. Germline CDR1 and CDR2: SGHVS and FQNEAQ. The ends were cut back, 5 bases at V and 9 bases at J, with 13 bases in the middle. The CDR3 DNA reads as TGTGCCAGCAGCCTCCGGTTCGAGCGGGAGCTGTTTTTT. Residues: CASSLRFERELFF.

The chain employs TRBV10-3 and TRBJ2-7; 8 positions match TRBD2. V lost 5 bases and J lost 0; bases outside the gene matches: 3. The CDR3 covers 14 residues. CDR1 ENHRY and CDR2 SYGVKD come from the germline V gene. Written as DNA, the CDR3 is TGTGCCATCAGTCTAAGCGGGAGCTCCTACGAGCAGTACTTC. Translation gives CAISLSGSSYEQYF.

The chain couples TRBV6-1 to TRBJ1-1; D gene ambiguous. From germline, CDR1 is MNHNS and CDR2 SASEGT. This CDR3 spans 16 amino acids. Deletions cut 2 bases from V and 1 base from J, with 14 bases between. CDR3 sequence: CASSEPGSPANTEAFF. CDR3 nucleotides: TGTGCCAGCAGTGAACCCGGTAGTCCCGCGAACACTGAAGCTTTCTTT.

This clone was counted between two and nine times. V and J are TRBV12-3 or TRBV12-4 and TRBJ2-7; D remains ambiguous. The CDR3 covers 13 residues. Trimming pared 5 bases from V and 2 bases from J, leaving 10 bases between. The CDR3 loop reads CASSPTYTYEQYF. The CDR3 nucleotides are TGTGCCAGCAGTCCCACATACACCTACGAGCAGTACTTC.

The rearrangement joins TRBV7-3 to TRBJ2-3, with TRBD2 identical over 13 bases. CDR3 size: 17 residues. Trimming cost V 4 bases and J 2 bases; bases outside gene matches: 6. CDR1 is SGHTA, CDR2 FQGTGA, per germline. The CDR3 DNA reads TGTGCCAGCAGCTCCGGACTAGCGGGGGCCCCCACAGATACGCAGTATTTT. Its protein product is CASSSGLAGAPTDTQYF.

In its sample, this clone was seen once. The chain has TRBV29-1 and TRBJ2-5; tentatively, D is TRBD1 (6 bases). The CDR3 contains 16 residues. Per germline, CDR1 SQVTM and CDR2 ANQGSEA. Between the trimmed V and J ends, which lost 0 bases and 1 base, there was a span of 15 bases. This CDR3 is CSVEDNYDRSQETQYF. The CDR3 nucleotides read TGCAGCGTTGAAGATAATTACGACAGGTCCCAAGAGACCCAGTACTTC.

V is TRBV28 and J is TRBJ2-1; maybe TRBD1 (5 bases). The germline CDR1 and CDR2 sequences are MDHEN and SYDVKM. Between the trimmed V and J ends, which lost 6 bases and 0 bases, there was a span of 12 bases. The CDR3 totals 15 residues. In DNA, the CDR3 is TGTGCCAGCAGCCAGACAGTAAGCTCCTACAATGAGCAGTTCTTC. Translation: CASSQTVSSYNEQFF.

The V call is TRBV18, the J call TRBJ2-1, with D maybe TRBD2 (6 bases). CDR1 KGHSH and CDR2 LQKENI come from the germline V gene. V was pared by 1 base and J by 7 bases, with 14 bases between. This CDR3 region has 15 residues. The CDR3 bases are TGTGCCAGCTCACCACGCGGGGCCGGGAATAATGAGCAGTTCTTC. This codes for CASSPRGAGNNEQFF. The whole variable domain, filled in from reference TRBV18 and TRBJ2-1, reads NAGVMQNPRHLVRRRGQEARLRCSPMKGHSHVYWYRQLPEEGLKFMVYLQKENIIDESGMPKERFSAEFPKEGPSILRIQQVVRGDSAAYFCASSPRGAGNNEQFFGPGTRLTVL.

The chain couples TRBV28 to TRBJ1-4; D is possibly TRBD1 (6 bases). The germline CDR1 and CDR2 sequences are MDHEN and SYDVKM. V was shortened by 6 bases and J by 8 bases, with 19 bases between the two germline ends. This CDR3 region has 15 residues. CDR3: CASSLPTGDGEKLFF. DNA for the CDR3: TGTGCCAGCAGCTTGCCGACAGGTGATGGGGAAAAACTGTTTTTT. The entire variable domain, with the rest obtained from reference TRBV28 and TRBJ1-4, is as follows: DVKVTQSSRYLVKRTGEKVFLECVQDMDHENMFWYRQDPGLGLRLIYFSYDVKMKEKGDIPEGYSVSREKKERFSLILESASTNQTSMYLCASSLPTGDGEKLFFGSGTQLSVL.

CDR3 in DNA: TGTGCCAGCAGTTACACGGGACAGGGGGCTGGCTACACCTTC. Amino acid sequence: CASSYTGQGAGYTF. V and J are TRBV6-5 and TRBJ1-2, with 12 positions matching TRBD1. CDR3 length: 14 residues. The J segment lost 7 bases and the V segment lost 2 bases, leaving 2 bases of the junction unmatched. Germline V gene sequence: CDR1 MNHEY, CDR2 SVGAGI.

The chain combines TRBV5-1 with TRBJ2-7; 9 bases agree with TRBD1. The CDR3 contains 16 residues. CDR1 is SGHRS and CDR2 is YFSETQ in the germline V gene. The J segment lost 1 base and the V segment lost 4 bases, leaving 9 bases of the junction unmatched. CDR3 coding DNA: TGCGCCAGCAGCCTGGGGGGACAGGGTGCTTCCTACGAGCAGTACTTC. Amino acid sequence: CASSLGGQGASYEQYF.

This clone was picked up one time. V and J are TRBV6-5 and TRBJ2-7, with D possibly TRBD1 on 6 matching bases. CDR1 is MNHEY and CDR2 is SVGAGI in the germline V gene. The V end was cut by 2 bases, the J end by 8 bases, with 19 bases between. The CDR3 is 15 amino acids. For the CDR3, the DNA is TGTGCCAGCAGTTACGTGGCTGGGGACAAATTCCAGCAGTACTTC. Translation: CASSYVAGDKFQQYF.

The chain couples TRBV2 to TRBJ1-1, with D maybe TRBD1 (6 bases). In germline, CDR1 is SNHLY, CDR2 FYNNEI. V lost 6 bases and J lost 5, with 19 bases in between. The CDR3 extends over 15 amino acids. The CDR3 spells CASSGSGQGRTEAFF. In nucleotides, the CDR3 is TGTGCCAGCAGCGGAAGTGGGCAGGGGCGGACTGAAGCTTTCTTT.

The CDR3 nucleotides are TGTGCCAGCAGTGAAGCGCATCCAGGGGTTTTCCAGCCCCAGCATTTT. Amino acids: CASSEAHPGVFQPQHF. The chain links TRBV6-1 to TRBJ1-5; the D gene is possibly TRBD1 (6 bases). V was trimmed by 0 bases and J by 7 bases, leaving 16 bases between them. The CDR3 has 16 residues. CDR1 MNHNS and CDR2 SASEGT come from the germline V gene.

This rearrangement joins TRBV30 to TRBJ1-6; no clear D gene. This CDR3 region has 16 residues. V was pared by 1 base and J by 5 bases, with 15 bases between. Germline CDR1 and CDR2: GTSNPN and SVGIG (reference sequence). The CDR3 is CAWSAPNDSNNSPLHF. For the CDR3, the DNA is TGTGCCTGGAGTGCCCCAAACGATAGCAATAATTCACCCCTCCACTTT.

V usage is TRBV7-2 and J usage is TRBJ2-2; tentatively, D is TRBD2 (5 bases). The CDR3 covers 16 residues. Trimming pared 2 bases from V and 0 bases from J, leaving 10 bases between. The germline V gene has CDR1 SGHTA and CDR2 FQGNSA. In nucleotides, the CDR3 is TGTGCCAGCAGCTTAACACGAGGGCCGAACACCGGGGAGCTGTTTTTT. Translating it yields CASSLTRGPNTGELFF.

The rearrangement joins TRBV5-6 to TRBJ2-2, with a weak D call TRBD1 (6 bases). CDR3 length: 15 residues. Germline V gene data show CDR1 as SGHDT and CDR2 as YYEEEE. With 3 bases removed from V and 4 bases from J, the gap between germline ends came to 13 bases. CDR3 bases: TGTGCCAGCAGCTCAAGCAGGGGCGGCACCGGGGAGCTGTTTTTT. Protein sequence: CASSSSRGGTGELFF.

The chain recombines TRBV7-9 with TRBJ1-1; D gene unclear. Trimming removed 1 base at V and 6 bases at J, with 9 bases between. Germline loops: CDR1 SEHNR, CDR2 FQNEAQ (reference sequence). This CDR3 is 13 amino acids long. CDR3 residues: CASSLEGQAEAFF. The CDR3 nucleotides read TGTGCCAGCAGCTTAGAAGGCCAGGCTGAAGCTTTCTTT.

The CDR3 DNA reads TGTGCCAGTAGTCTAGGACAGGGCTACGAGCAGTACTTC. Its protein product is CASSLGQGYEQYF. The rearrangement joins TRBV19 to TRBJ2-7; TRBD1 aligns across 8 bases. This CDR3 spans 13 amino acids. V lost 5 bases to trimming and J lost 3 bases; unmatched junction nucleotides: 3. Germline V gene data show CDR1 as LNHDA and CDR2 as SQIVND (reference sequence).